The 13 T cell receptor beta chains below come from one sample, sequenced in a study of T cell responses to AZD1222 COVID-19 vaccine. Libraries were prepared by immunoSEQ multiplex PCR; TCRdb keeps only in-frame clonotypes and omits some of them. The repertoire consists of tens of thousands of clones, with under 95% occurring once and the leading ten covering about a fifth. The sequenced sample was peripheral blood, obtained on day 0 of AZD1222 vaccination. These receptors were collected from an adult in good health.

The chain recombines TRBV4-1 with TRBJ2-1; TRBD2 agrees at 8 bases. The CDR3 spans 16 residues. The V segment lost 4 bases and the J segment 8 bases; nucleotides outside the gene matches: 13. Germline loops: CDR1 MGHRA, CDR2 YSYEKL. The CDR3 nucleotides read TGCGCCAGCAGCCGGGTAGCGGGGACTAATGCGGATGAGCAGTTCTTC. Translation gives CASSRVAGTNADEQFF.

The chain couples TRBV7-9 to TRBJ2-3; tentatively, D is TRBD2 (7 bases). The CDR3 length is 15 residues. Germline loops: CDR1 SEHNR, CDR2 FQNEAQ (reference sequence). V was cut by 1 base and J by 5 bases, with 13 bases left in between. CDR3 DNA: TGTGCCAGCAGCTTAGAGGGGGGGCATGAAGATACGCAGTATTTT. Amino acids: CASSLEGGHEDTQYF.

J is TRBJ1-6 and V is TRBV5-6, with no clear D. Germline lookup yields CDR1 SGHDT and CDR2 YYEEEE. This CDR3 region has 13 residues. Trimming left V 2 bases short and J 6 bases short, with 6 bases between. The CDR3 nucleotides read TGTGCCAGCAGCTTATTTAGTAATTCACCCCTCCACTTT. Protein: CASSLFSNSPLHF.

For the CDR3, the DNA is TGTGCCAGCACCCTCGGGCGCGCAAATCAGCCCCAGCATTTT. This encodes CASTLGRANQPQHF. The J gene is TRBJ1-5, the V gene TRBV2, with no clear D. CDR3 length: 14 amino acids. The germline V and J ends were trimmed by 7 bases and 4 bases, with 14 bases remaining between them. The germline gives CDR1 SNHLY, CDR2 FYNNEI.

The chain carries TRBV2 and TRBJ1-4; D unclear. Germline CDR1 SNHLY, CDR2 FYNNEI. Trimming took off 7 bases at V and 1 base at J, with 7 bases between the two ends. This CDR3 comprises 13 residues. The CDR3 DNA reads TGTGCCAGCAAAACAGAAACTAATGAAAAACTGTTTTTT. Protein product: CASKTETNEKLFF.

This chain links TRBV27 with TRBJ2-7; 9 nucleotides line up with TRBD2. Per germline, CDR1 MNHEY and CDR2 SMNVEV (reference sequence). Trimming took 8 bases from V and 2 from J; bases not matched to a gene: 13. The CDR3 totals 16 residues. CDR3 loop: CASRSVSAGGPYEQYF. The CDR3 coding sequence is TGTGCCAGCCGTTCCGTCTCGGCGGGGGGGCCCTACGAGCAGTACTTC.

The rearrangement joins TRBV2 to TRBJ1-2; 10 nucleotides align to TRBD1. Germline V gives CDR1 SNHLY, CDR2 FYNNEI. This CDR3 has 15 residues. V dropped 6 bases and J dropped 3; count of bases not matched to a gene: 7. The DNA of the CDR3 is TGTGCCAGCAGCCCCGGACAGGGGGACTACTATGGCTACACCTTC. This codes for CASSPGQGDYYGYTF.

This clone was seen only a few times. This chain connects TRBV28 to TRBJ1-2, with TRBD1 as a possible D gene (5 bases). This CDR3 has 15 amino acids. Germline-derived CDR1 and CDR2 are MDHEN and SYDVKM. V lost 5 bases, J lost 1 base, and 14 bases lay in between. CDR3 protein: CASSTRDGLNYGYTF. For the CDR3, the DNA is TGTGCCAGCAGTACCCGGGACGGACTTAACTATGGCTACACCTTC.

The chain uses TRBV29-1 and TRBJ1-2, with D tentatively TRBD1 (6 bases). Germline loops: CDR1 SQVTM, CDR2 ANQGSEA. There are 13 residues in the CDR3. CDR3 bases: TGCCGCGGGGGAGGGGCGGGGGCCTATGGCTACACCTTC. This translates into CRGGGAGAYGYTF.

This clone occurred once. The gene calls are TRBV16 and TRBJ2-4; a possible D gene is TRBD1 (6 bases). Trimming shortened V by 2 bases and J by 4 bases, and 9 bases separated the two germline ends. Germline V gene sequence: CDR1 KGHSY, CDR2 FQNENV. The CDR3 runs to 14 residues. The CDR3 region has the DNA TGTGCCAGCAGCCAAGCCGGACAGAAAAACATTCAGTACTTC. Residues: CASSQAGQKNIQYF.

This chain connects TRBV6-2 or TRBV6-3 to TRBJ2-5; TRBD2 aligns across 10 bases. The CDR3 is made up of 17 amino acids. V shed 1 base, J shed 4 bases, and the junction held 9 bases outside the gene matches. Germline values: CDR1 MNHEY, CDR2 SVGEGT. The DNA for the CDR3 is TGTGCCAGCAGTTACTTGCAGCGGGGGGGCATCTCAGAGACCCAGTACTTC. Its translation is CASSYLQRGGISETQYF.

The gene calls are TRBV9 and TRBJ2-7, with D perhaps matching TRBD2 (5 bases). Germline assignment: CDR1 SGDLS and CDR2 YYNGEE. This CDR3 contains 13 residues. V was pared by 4 bases and J by 3 bases, with 11 bases between. The CDR3 sequence is CASSSRTGYEQYF. CDR3 DNA sequence: TGTGCCAGCAGCTCGCGGACTGGCTACGAGCAGTACTTC.

The CDR3 bases are TGTGCCAGCAGCGTAAACGGACAGCCCTTCTATGGCTACACCTTC. Translation: CASSVNGQPFYGYTF. This chain connects TRBV7-8 to TRBJ1-2; TRBD1 is a possible D gene (6 bases). V dropped 5 bases and J dropped 4 bases, with 17 bases sitting between them. Germline lookup yields CDR1 SGHVS and CDR2 FQNEAQ. CDR3 length equals 15 residues.